The clone carrying this T cell receptor (beta chain) has a single count. Antigen specificity is unknown. The data are from a study of cytomegalovirus exposure and HLA in healthy donors. Study-level findings and limits: Later work showed greater clonal expansion in HLA-associated TCR beta chains than in equally common others. At a 0.05 false discovery rate, a later analysis found some 18,000 TCR beta sequences to be associated with HLA alleles.

Per germline, CDR1 MNHNS and CDR2 SASEGT. The CDR3 sequence is 14 residues long. PCR primers comprised 60 Vbeta and 13 Jbeta primers. In the authors' methods: Per a later analysis, the number of unique TCR beta chains was approximately 80 million, of which around 9.9 million were shared. This table comes from immunoSEQ multiplex PCR, and its TCRdb copy is limited to in-frame clones, with some not included. Clone size and the V and J calls come from that table; the DNA yielded D and trimming. The table has more than 95,000 clones, around 78% seen once. The sequence was obtained from a woman in her thirties or forties in good health and CMV-seronegative. Sequenced input: PBMCs. V is TRBV6-1 and J is TRBJ2-5; the match to TRBD1 covers 7 bases. The DNA matches TRBJ2-7 better at its end, which makes the J call doubtful. As DNA, the CDR3 is TGTGCCAGCAGTGAAGGTCCACAGGGGTACGAGCAGTACTTC. Encoded protein: CASSEGPQGYEQYF.